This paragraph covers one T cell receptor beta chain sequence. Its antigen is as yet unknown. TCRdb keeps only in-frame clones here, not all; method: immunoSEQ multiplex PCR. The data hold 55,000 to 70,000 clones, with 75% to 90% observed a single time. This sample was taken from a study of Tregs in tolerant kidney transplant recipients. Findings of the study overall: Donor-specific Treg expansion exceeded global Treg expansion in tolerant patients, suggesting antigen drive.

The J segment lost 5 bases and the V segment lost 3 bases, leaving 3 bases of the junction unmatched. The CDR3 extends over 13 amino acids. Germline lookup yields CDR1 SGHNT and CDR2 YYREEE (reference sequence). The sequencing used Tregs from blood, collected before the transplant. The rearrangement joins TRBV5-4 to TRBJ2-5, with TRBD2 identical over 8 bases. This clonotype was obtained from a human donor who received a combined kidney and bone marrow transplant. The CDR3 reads CASSSGLEETQYF. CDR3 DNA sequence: TGTGCCAGCAGCTCGGGACTAGAGGAGACCCAGTACTTC.